Listed below are T cell receptor beta chains from one sample, sequenced in a study of T cells in Graves' hyperthyroidism and ophthalmopathy. TCRdb processed the multiplex PCR reads anew with MiXCR; each CDR3 protein has one entry. The data show approximately 620,000 distinct CDR3 sequences, roughly 16% seen once. The sequencing sample was made of blood. Receptors were obtained from a woman aged 35 to 49 with Graves' ophthalmopathy. CDR3s include the opening cysteine and the closing phenylalanine or tryptophan. A D gene is named only where the DNA matches it firmly. Not every row has a clone size; where given, it reads once, few, many or a size class.

cdr3_nt: TGCAGCGTGTCGTGGCGGACCGGGGAGCTGTTTTTT; cdr3_aa: CSVSWRTGELFF; clone_size: .; v_call: TRBV29-1; d_call: .; j_call: TRBJ2-2
cdr3_nt: TGTGCCAGCAGCTTAGTTGGGCCGGTCGGGGAGCTGTTTTTT; cdr3_aa: CASSLVGPVGELFF; clone_size: few; v_call: TRBV7-9; d_call: .; j_call: TRBJ2-2
cdr3_nt: TGCGCCAGCAGCTTGGCGGTTCGGTCCTCCTACAATGAGCAGTTCTTC; cdr3_aa: CASSLAVRSSYNEQFF; clone_size: few; v_call: TRBV5-1; d_call: .; j_call: TRBJ2-1
cdr3_nt: TGTGCCAGCTCACCACCGCTAGTAACCCCTGTCAATGAGCAGTTCTTC; cdr3_aa: CASSPPLVTPVNEQFF; clone_size: .; v_call: TRBV18; d_call: .; j_call: TRBJ2-1
cdr3_nt: TGTGCCAGCAGTTTACGGGGGACGACCGGGGAGACCCAGTACTTC; cdr3_aa: CASSLRGTTGETQYF; clone_size: many; v_call: TRBV12-3/TRBV12-4; d_call: .; j_call: TRBJ2-5
cdr3_nt: TGTGCCAGCAGCCTAGGAGCAGGTCCTGACGGGGAGCTGTTTTTT; cdr3_aa: CASSLGAGPDGELFF; clone_size: few; v_call: TRBV7-3; d_call: .; j_call: TRBJ2-2
cdr3_nt: TGTGCCAGCATCCTAACGGGACTAGCGGGGGAAGGGACCCAGTACTTC; cdr3_aa: CASILTGLAGEGTQYF; clone_size: few; v_call: TRBV7-2; d_call: TRBD2; j_call: TRBJ2-5
cdr3_nt: TGTGCCAGCAGTGGACAGTCTGGGTATTCACCCCTCCACTTT; cdr3_aa: CASSGQSGYSPLHF; clone_size: many; v_call: TRBV12-3/TRBV12-4; d_call: .; j_call: TRBJ1-6
cdr3_nt: TGTGCCAGTTCCCCCCTGGGGGGGATAAGTTTGGTCAATGAGCAGTTCTTC; cdr3_aa: CASSPLGGISLVNEQFF; clone_size: .; v_call: TRBV19; d_call: TRBD2; j_call: TRBJ2-1
cdr3_nt: TGTGCCTGGAGGGACATTGGGACCCAGTACTTC; cdr3_aa: CAWRDIGTQYF; clone_size: .; v_call: TRBV30; d_call: .; j_call: TRBJ2-5
cdr3_nt: TGTGCCAGCAGCCGGACAGTTAACTATGGCTACACCTTC; cdr3_aa: CASSRTVNYGYTF; clone_size: many; v_call: TRBV11-2; d_call: .; j_call: TRBJ1-2